The 5 T cell receptor beta chains presented below share a single source sample, sequenced in a study of T cell changes during pregnancy in multiple sclerosis. Generated by immunoSEQ multiplex PCR, the TCRdb table keeps only in-frame clones and is missing some. The sample holds 93,000 or so clones, approximately 90% seen once. The source material was peripheral blood, sampled before pregnancy. These receptors all come from a female donor with multiple sclerosis, enrolled in a pregnancy study.

The chain joins TRBV27 to TRBJ1-2, with unresolved D. V lost 0 bases and J 5 bases, leaving 7 bases between the germline ends. The length of the CDR3 is 13 residues. Germline values: CDR1 MNHEY, CDR2 SMNVEV (reference sequence). CDR3 residues: CASSLSIRYGYTF. The DNA of the CDR3 is TGTGCCAGCAGTTTATCGATTAGATATGGCTACACCTTC.

This chain connects TRBV25-1 to TRBJ2-2, with D possibly being TRBD1 (5 bases). The CDR3 loop spans 15 amino acids. The germline CDR1 and CDR2 sequences are MGHDK and SYGVNS. V lost 4 bases and J lost 7, with 16 bases in between. The CDR3 loop reads CASSVYFGADGELFF. As DNA, the CDR3 is TGTGCCAGCAGTGTCTACTTTGGGGCCGACGGGGAGCTGTTTTTT.

CDR3 sequence reads: CASSFIGLGQGAYEQYF. DNA for the CDR3: TGTGCCAGCAGTTTTATTGGGTTGGGACAGGGGGCCTACGAGCAGTACTTC. The genes are TRBV27 and TRBJ2-7; 11 positions agree with TRBD1. V shed 3 bases, J shed 2 bases, and the junction held 9 bases outside the gene matches. The CDR3 spans 17 residues. The germline gives CDR1 MNHEY, CDR2 SMNVEV (reference sequence).

The chain carries TRBV5-1 and TRBJ2-6; TRBD1 might be the D (5 bases). The CDR3 totals 15 residues. The germline V and J ends were trimmed by 0 bases and 2 bases, with 6 bases remaining between them. From germline, CDR1 is SGHRS and CDR2 YFSETQ. The CDR3 loop reads CASSLVGAGANVLTF. The CDR3 DNA sequence: TGCGCCAGCAGCTTGGTAGGGGCTGGGGCCAACGTCCTGACTTTC.

V is TRBV5-1 and J is TRBJ2-7, with D possibly TRBD1 on 6 matching bases. The germline CDR1 and CDR2 sequences are SGHRS and YFSETQ. This CDR3 comprises 14 residues. V gave up 4 bases and J gave up 1 base, with 12 bases separating them. Written as DNA, the CDR3 is TGCGCCAGCAGCCAACAGGGTGGATCCTACGAGCAGTACTTC. It codes for CASSQQGGSYEQYF.